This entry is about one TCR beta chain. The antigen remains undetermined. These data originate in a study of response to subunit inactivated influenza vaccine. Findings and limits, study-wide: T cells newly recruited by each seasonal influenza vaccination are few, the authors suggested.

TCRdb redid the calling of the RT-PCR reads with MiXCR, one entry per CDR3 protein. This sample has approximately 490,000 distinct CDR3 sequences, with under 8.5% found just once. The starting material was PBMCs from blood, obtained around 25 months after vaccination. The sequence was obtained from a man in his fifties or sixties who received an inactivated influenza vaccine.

The CDR3 spells CASSLAGTAGNQPQHF. The DNA for the CDR3 is TGTGCCAGCAGCTTGGCCGGGACAGCAGGCAATCAGCCCCAGCATTTT. This chain links TRBV5-6 with TRBJ1-5; 7 bases fit TRBD1. Germline trimming cut 0 bases from V and 2 bases from J; bases unmatched to any gene: 5. Germline V gene data show CDR1 as SGHDT and CDR2 as YYEEEE. The CDR3 extends over 16 amino acids.